This T cell receptor beta chain was sequenced during a study of blood T cell repertoires in COVID-19. Looking at the study overall: Specimens from acute and convalescent COVID-19 originated in the United States, Italy and Spain.

Looked up from germline, CDR1 is MNHEY and CDR2 is SVGAGI. The CDR3 runs to 15 residues. With 2 bases clipped from V and 7 bases from J, the junction kept 5 bases outside the gene matches. In the authors' methods: The authors estimated nucleated cell counts from reference gene primer amplification. Some clones are missing from TCRdb's copy, which holds only in-frame ones; the method was immunoSEQ multiplex PCR. V, J and clone size are taken as reported in that table, and D and trimming were inferred from the DNA itself. The table lists about 36,000 clones, 70% to 90% of them singletons, with roughly 5.2% in the top ten.

The sample was peripheral blood. This sequence joins TRBV6-5 and TRBJ2-1, with 10 bases matching TRBD2. The TCR was taken from a man aged 45-65 years with active COVID-19. CDR3 protein: CASSYASGGYNEQFF. CDR3 nucleotides: TGTGCCAGCAGTTACGCTAGCGGGGGCTATAATGAGCAGTTCTTC.